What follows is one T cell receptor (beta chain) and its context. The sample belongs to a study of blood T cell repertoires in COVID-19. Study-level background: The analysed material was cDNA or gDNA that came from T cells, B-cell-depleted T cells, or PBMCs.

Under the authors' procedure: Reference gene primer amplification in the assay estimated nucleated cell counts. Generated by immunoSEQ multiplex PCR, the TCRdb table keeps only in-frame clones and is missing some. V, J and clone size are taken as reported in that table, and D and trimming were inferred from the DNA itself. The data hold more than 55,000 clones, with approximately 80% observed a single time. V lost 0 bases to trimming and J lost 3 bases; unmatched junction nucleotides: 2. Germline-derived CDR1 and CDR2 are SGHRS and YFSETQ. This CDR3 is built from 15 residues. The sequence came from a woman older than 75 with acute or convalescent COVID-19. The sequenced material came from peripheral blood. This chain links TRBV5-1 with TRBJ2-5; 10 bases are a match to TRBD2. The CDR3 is CASSLGLAGEETQYF. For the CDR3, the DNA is TGCGCCAGCAGCTTGGGGCTAGCGGGGGAAGAGACCCAGTACTTC.